This TCR beta chain comes out of a study of blood T cell repertoires in COVID-19. Study overall: Collection of acute and convalescent COVID-19 samples took place in the United States, Italy and Spain. PBMCs, B-cell-depleted T cells, or T cells provided the cDNA or gDNA that made up the material.

Authors' methods: Using reference gene primer amplification, nucleated cell counts were estimated. Assay: immunoSEQ multiplex PCR; the TCRdb copy retains only in-frame clones and omits some. That table gives V, J and clone size, and the DNA gave D and trimming. The profile shows roughly 55,000 clones, around 83% of them singletons. Trimming removed 5 bases from V and 0 bases from J, with 11 bases in between. Looked up from germline, CDR1 is SGHTA and CDR2 is FQGTGA. The CDR3 sequence is 14 residues long. The chain employs TRBV7-3 and TRBJ2-7; TRBD1 is a possible D gene (5 bases). Specimen: peripheral blood. The TCR originated in a man between 65 and 85 years old with active COVID-19. CDR3 coding DNA: TGTGCCAGCAGCCCAGGGCATAACTCCTACGAGCAGTACTTC. Translated, it gives CASSPGHNSYEQYF.